The 17 T cell receptor beta chains presented below share a single source sample, sequenced in a study of cytomegalovirus exposure and HLA in healthy donors. The PCR had 60 Vbeta and 13 Jbeta primers. TCRdb's copy holds only in-frame clones and misses some; the assay was immunoSEQ multiplex PCR. In the table there are about 150,000 clones, 75% to 85% of which are singletons. What was sequenced was PBMCs. These TCRs come from a man aged 25 to 45 in good health and CMV-seropositive.

The V gene is TRBV6-5, the J gene TRBJ1-2, with no clear D. Germline V gene lookup returns CDR1 MNHEY and CDR2 SVGAGI. The ends were cut back, 3 bases at V and 4 bases at J, with 12 bases in the middle. The CDR3 contains 14 residues. The CDR3 region is CASSYIPGGYGYTF. In DNA form, the CDR3 reads TGTGCCAGCAGTTATATCCCAGGAGGCTATGGCTACACCTTC.

The genes are TRBV18 and TRBJ2-2; D is unresolved. The CDR3 contains 15 residues. Per germline, CDR1 KGHSH and CDR2 LQKENI. Trimming shortened V by 3 bases and J by 6 bases, and 14 bases separated the two germline ends. The CDR3 region has the DNA TGTGCCAGCTCACCCCCAGAGGTACTGGCCGGGGAGCTGTTTTTT. Amino acid sequence: CASSPPEVLAGELFF.

The V call is TRBV4-3, the J call TRBJ1-5, with D tentatively TRBD1 (5 bases). In germline, CDR1 is LGHNA, CDR2 YSLEER. This CDR3 contains 16 residues. The germline V and J ends were trimmed by 5 bases and 4 bases, with 18 bases remaining between them. CDR3 in amino acids: CASSLAWGGWNQPQHF. The CDR3, as DNA: TGCGCCAGCAGCTTAGCCTGGGGCGGATGGAATCAGCCCCAGCATTTT.

The CDR3 DNA follows: TGTGCCAGTACCGGGGGGGCGGGGGCGGGGGTGAACACTGAAGCTTTCTTT. It encodes CASTGGAGAGVNTEAFF. The rearrangement links TRBV19 to TRBJ1-1, with D possibly being TRBD1 (6 bases). Trimming pared 7 bases from V and 0 bases from J, leaving 21 bases between. Germline V gene data show CDR1 as LNHDA and CDR2 as SQIVND (reference sequence). The CDR3 totals 17 residues.

The CDR3 reads CATGTGGFDTQYF. The CDR3 DNA reads as TGCGCCACCGGGACAGGGGGTTTTGATACGCAGTATTTT. The rearrangement joins TRBV5-1 to TRBJ2-3, with 11 bases aligning to TRBD1. V was clipped by 9 bases and J by 6 bases; unmatched bases: 6. The CDR3 is 13 residues long. CDR1 is SGHRS and CDR2 is YFSETQ in the germline V gene.

In its sample, this clone was seen a few times. The V call is TRBV6-1, the J call TRBJ1-1, with 11 bases matching TRBD1. The CDR3 contains 15 residues. The germline V gene encodes CDR1 MNHNS and CDR2 SASEGT. Losses at the gene ends were 5 bases for V and 4 bases for J; bases not matched to a gene: 6. The CDR3 sequence is CASSSGTGGGTEAFF. The CDR3 region has the DNA TGTGCCAGCAGTTCCGGGACAGGGGGTGGCACTGAAGCTTTCTTT.

The chain has TRBV29-1 and TRBJ2-5; TRBD2 might be the D (5 bases). In germline, CDR1 is SQVTM, CDR2 ANQGSEA. The germline V and J ends were trimmed by 7 bases and 2 bases, with 11 bases remaining between them. There are 12 residues in the CDR3. CDR3 in DNA: TGCAGCGGCCTCCGAGGGCAAGAGACCCAGTACTTC. It translates to CSGLRGQETQYF.

Only one count was recorded for this clone. The gene calls are TRBV19 and TRBJ1-4; tentatively, D is TRBD1 (5 bases). The V and J ends lost 7 bases and 11 bases respectively, with 17 bases between them. CDR3 length: 13 residues. CDR1 is LNHDA and CDR2 is SQIVND in the germline V gene (reference sequence). CDR3 loop: CASKGQGLGKLFF. In DNA form, the CDR3 reads TGTGCCAGTAAAGGGCAGGGTCTTGGGAAACTGTTTTTT. Supplemented by reference TRBV19 and TRBJ1-4, the full variable domain reads DGGITQSPKYLFRKEGQNVTLSCEQNLNHDAMYWYRQDPGQGLRLIYYSQIVNDFQKGDIAEGYSVSREKKESFPLTVTSAQKNPTAFYLCASKGQGLGKLFFGSGTQLSVL.

The sample holds one count of this clone. The chain couples TRBV29-1 to TRBJ1-5, with unresolved D. V was cut by 4 bases and J by 4 bases, with 11 bases left in between. Germline-derived CDR1 and CDR2 are SQVTM and ANQGSEA. This CDR3 is 13 amino acids long. CDR3 bases: TGCAGCGTTGTTGCGGGTTCGAATCAGCCCCAGCATTTT. Its protein product is CSVVAGSNQPQHF.

The chain joins TRBV28 to TRBJ2-1, with D uncertain. The CDR3 runs to 15 residues. Deletions cut 1 base from V and 4 bases from J, with 11 bases between. Germline V gene sequence: CDR1 MDHEN, CDR2 SYDVKM. DNA for the CDR3: TGTGCCAGCAGTTTATTAACCTCAGCGTACAATGAGCAGTTCTTC. It codes for CASSLLTSAYNEQFF. The complete variable domain, with remaining parts taken from reference TRBV28 and TRBJ2-1, reads DVKVTQSSRYLVKRTGEKVFLECVQDMDHENMFWYRQDPGLGLRLIYFSYDVKMKEKGDIPEGYSVSREKKERFSLILESASTNQTSMYLCASSLLTSAYNEQFFGPGTRLTVL.

This chain's CDR3 is CSVEDPGRTFSYNEQFF. CDR3 in DNA: TGCAGCGTTGAAGATCCTGGCAGGACATTCTCCTACAATGAGCAGTTCTTC. V and J are TRBV29-1 and TRBJ2-1, with D possibly TRBD1 on 5 matching bases. The CDR3 totals 17 residues. The V end lost 0 bases, the J end lost 0 bases, and 15 bases lay between the germline ends. CDR1 and CDR2 (germline): SQVTM, ANQGSEA.

As regards this clone: The identical CDR3 is also encoded by other nucleotide sequences in the sample. V and J are TRBV11-2 and TRBJ2-1, with a possible D match to TRBD2 (5 bases). Germline CDR1 and CDR2: SGHAT and FQNNGV. The CDR3 contains 15 residues. Trimming left V 5 bases short and J 0 bases short, with 11 bases between. CDR3 in DNA: TGTGCCAGCAGCCCACGACTAAGCTCCTACAATGAGCAGTTCTTC. It yields the protein CASSPRLSSYNEQFF.

This clone was recorded only once. V gene TRBV30 combines with J gene TRBJ1-3; perhaps TRBD1 as D (5 bases). Trimming removed 6 bases from V and 1 base from J, with 13 bases in between. In germline, CDR1 is GTSNPN, CDR2 SVGIG (reference sequence). The CDR3 runs 14 residues. CDR3 residues: CACFNGGSGNTIYF. DNA of the CDR3: TGTGCCTGCTTCAATGGGGGGTCTGGAAACACCATATATTTT.

This clone was detected a few times. This chain links TRBV9 with TRBJ2-6; D is unresolved. Germline V gene sequence: CDR1 SGDLS, CDR2 YYNGEE. V was pared by 0 bases and J by 0 bases, with 16 bases between. The CDR3 is 19 residues long. The CDR3 DNA reads as TGTGCCAGCAGCGTAGTATCAGACCTAGAACCCTCTGGGGCCAACGTCCTGACTTTC. Translated: CASSVVSDLEPSGANVLTF.

This clone occurred a few times. J is TRBJ2-5 and V is TRBV4-1; 8 bases match TRBD2. CDR1 MGHRA and CDR2 YSYEKL come from the germline V gene. The CDR3 consists of 13 residues. V was pared by 0 bases and J by 13 bases, with 7 bases of the junction left unmatched. The CDR3 sequence is CASSQEASGRAYF. CDR3 DNA sequence: TGCGCCAGCAGCCAAGAGGCTAGCGGGCGGGCGTACTTC.

The chain combines TRBV2 with TRBJ2-1; 10 bases are a match to TRBD2. In germline, CDR1 is SNHLY, CDR2 FYNNEI. The V segment lost 2 bases and the J segment 10 bases; nucleotides outside the gene matches: 8. This CDR3 contains 15 residues. The CDR3 region is CASSESSGGAGEQFF. The CDR3 nucleotides are TGTGCCAGCAGTGAATCCAGCGGGGGGGCCGGGGAGCAGTTCTTC. Together with reference TRBV2 and TRBJ2-1, the CDR3 gives the full variable domain: EPEVTQTPSHQVTQMGQEVILRCVPISNHLYFYWYRQILGQKVEFLVSFYNNEISEKSEIFDDQFSVERPDGSNFTLKIRSTKLEDSAMYFCASSESSGGAGEQFFGPGTRLTVL.

This clone was picked up one time. The J gene is TRBJ2-1, the V gene TRBV9; the D gene is possibly TRBD1 (6 bases). V lost 2 bases and J lost 7, with 10 bases in between. The CDR3 is made up of 13 amino acids. In germline, CDR1 is SGDLS, CDR2 YYNGEE. CDR3 sequence: CASSVQGSNEQFF. CDR3 DNA: TGTGCCAGCAGCGTGCAGGGGAGTAATGAGCAGTTCTTC.